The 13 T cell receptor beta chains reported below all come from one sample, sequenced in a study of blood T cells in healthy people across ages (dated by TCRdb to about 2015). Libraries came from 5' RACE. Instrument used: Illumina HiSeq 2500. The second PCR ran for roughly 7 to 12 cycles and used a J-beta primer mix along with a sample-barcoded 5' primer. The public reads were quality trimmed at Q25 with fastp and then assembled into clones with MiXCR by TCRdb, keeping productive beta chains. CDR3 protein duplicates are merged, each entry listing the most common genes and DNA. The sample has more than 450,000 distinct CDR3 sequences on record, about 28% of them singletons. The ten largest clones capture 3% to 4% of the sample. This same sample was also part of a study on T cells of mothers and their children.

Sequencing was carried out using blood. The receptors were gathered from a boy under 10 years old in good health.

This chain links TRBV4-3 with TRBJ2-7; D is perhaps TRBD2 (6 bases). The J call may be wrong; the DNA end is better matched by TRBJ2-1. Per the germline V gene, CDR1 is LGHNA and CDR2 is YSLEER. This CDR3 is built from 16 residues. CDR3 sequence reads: CASSPQASGTGYEQFF. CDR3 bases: TGCGCCAGCAGCCCACAGGCCTCCGGGACTGGTTATGAGCAGTTCTTC.

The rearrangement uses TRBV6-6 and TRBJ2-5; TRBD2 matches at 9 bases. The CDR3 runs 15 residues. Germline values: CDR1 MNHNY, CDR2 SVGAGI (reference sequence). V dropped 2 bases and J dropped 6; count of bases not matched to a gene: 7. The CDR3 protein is CASSYGAGGPKTQYF. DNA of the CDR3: TGTGCCAGCAGTTACGGTGCGGGGGGGCCAAAGACCCAGTACTTC.

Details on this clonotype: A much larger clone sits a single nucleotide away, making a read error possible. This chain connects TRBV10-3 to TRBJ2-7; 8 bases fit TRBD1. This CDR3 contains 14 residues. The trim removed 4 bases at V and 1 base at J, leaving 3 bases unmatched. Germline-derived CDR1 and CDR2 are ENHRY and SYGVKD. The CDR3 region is CAISGTGNSYEQYF. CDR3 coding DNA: TGTGCCATCAGTGGGACAGGGAATTCCTACGAGCAGTACTTC.

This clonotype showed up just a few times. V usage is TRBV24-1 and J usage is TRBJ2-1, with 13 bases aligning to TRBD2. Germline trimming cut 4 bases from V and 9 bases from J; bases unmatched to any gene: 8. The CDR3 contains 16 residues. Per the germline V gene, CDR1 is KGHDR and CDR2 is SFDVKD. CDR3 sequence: CATSDPPGLAGSEQFF. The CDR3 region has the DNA TGTGCCACCAGTGACCCTCCGGGACTAGCGGGAAGTGAGCAGTTCTTC.

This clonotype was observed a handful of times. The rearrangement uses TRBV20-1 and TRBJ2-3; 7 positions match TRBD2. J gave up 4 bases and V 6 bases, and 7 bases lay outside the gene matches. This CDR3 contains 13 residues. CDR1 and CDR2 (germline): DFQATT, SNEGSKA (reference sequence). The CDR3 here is CSAQLRGADTQYF. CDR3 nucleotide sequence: TGCAGTGCCCAACTCCGGGGGGCAGATACGCAGTATTTT.

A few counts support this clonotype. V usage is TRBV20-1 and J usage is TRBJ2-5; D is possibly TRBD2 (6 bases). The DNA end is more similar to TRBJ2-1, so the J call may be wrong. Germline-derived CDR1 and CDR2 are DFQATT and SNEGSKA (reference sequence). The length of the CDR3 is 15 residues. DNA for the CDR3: TGCAGTGCTAGTTCTCGGGAGAGACAGAGCAATGAGCAGTTCTTC. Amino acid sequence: CSASSRERQSNEQFF.

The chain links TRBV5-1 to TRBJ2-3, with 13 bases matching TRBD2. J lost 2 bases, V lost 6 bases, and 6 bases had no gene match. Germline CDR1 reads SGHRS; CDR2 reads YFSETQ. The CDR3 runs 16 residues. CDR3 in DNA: TGCGCCAGCAAGACTAGCGGGGGGCCGCCCACAGATACGCAGTATTTT. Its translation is CASKTSGGPPTDTQYF.

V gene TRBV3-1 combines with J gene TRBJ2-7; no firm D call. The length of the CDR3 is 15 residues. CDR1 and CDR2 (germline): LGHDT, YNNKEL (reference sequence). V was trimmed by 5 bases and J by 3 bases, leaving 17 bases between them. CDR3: CASSASHATFYEQYF. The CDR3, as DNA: TGTGCCAGCAGCGCCTCTCATGCTACCTTCTACGAGCAGTACTTC.

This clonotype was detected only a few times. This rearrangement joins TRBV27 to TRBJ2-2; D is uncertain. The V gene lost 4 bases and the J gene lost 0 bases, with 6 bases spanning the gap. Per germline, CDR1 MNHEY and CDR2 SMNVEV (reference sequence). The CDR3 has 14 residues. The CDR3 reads CASSSSANTGELFF. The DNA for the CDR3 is TGTGCCAGCAGTTCATCAGCGAACACCGGGGAGCTGTTTTTT.

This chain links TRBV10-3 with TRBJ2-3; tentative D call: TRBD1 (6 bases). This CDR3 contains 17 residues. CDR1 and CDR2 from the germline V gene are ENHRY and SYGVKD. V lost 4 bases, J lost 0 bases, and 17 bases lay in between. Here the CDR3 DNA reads TGTGCCATCAGTGTAGACAGGTCCGACTTTAGCACAGATACGCAGTATTTT. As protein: CAISVDRSDFSTDTQYF.

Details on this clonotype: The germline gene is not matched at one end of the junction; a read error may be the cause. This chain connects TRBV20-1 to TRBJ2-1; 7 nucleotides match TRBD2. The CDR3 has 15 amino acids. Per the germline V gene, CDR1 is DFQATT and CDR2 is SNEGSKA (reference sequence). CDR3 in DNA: TGCAGTGCTGGAGATTTGTGGGAGGGTGACAATGAGCAGTTCTTC. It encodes CSAGDLWEGDNEQFF.

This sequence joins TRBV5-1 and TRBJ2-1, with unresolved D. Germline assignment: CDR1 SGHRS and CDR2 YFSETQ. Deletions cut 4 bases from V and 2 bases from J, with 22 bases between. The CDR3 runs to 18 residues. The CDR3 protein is CASSAPTGDLTAYNEQFF. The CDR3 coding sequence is TGCGCCAGCAGCGCCCCGACTGGAGACCTGACCGCCTACAATGAGCAGTTCTTC. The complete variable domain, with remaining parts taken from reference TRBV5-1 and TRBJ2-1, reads KAGVTQTPRYLIKTRGQQVTLSCSPISGHRSVSWYQQTPGQGLQFLFEYFSETQRNKGNFPGRFSGRQFSNSRSEMNVSTLELGDSALYLCASSAPTGDLTAYNEQFFGPGTRLTVL.

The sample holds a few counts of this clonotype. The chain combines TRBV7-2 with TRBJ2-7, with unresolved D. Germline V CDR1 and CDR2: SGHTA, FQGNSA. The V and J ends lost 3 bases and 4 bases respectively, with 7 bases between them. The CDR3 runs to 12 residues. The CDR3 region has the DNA TGTGCCAGCAGCTTGACTCGTTACGAGCAGTACTTC. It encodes CASSLTRYEQYF.